These T cell receptor beta chains were read from a single sample in a study of blood T cell repertoires in COVID-19. The assay was immunoSEQ multiplex PCR, and TCRdb's table has in-frame clones only and misses some. In the table there are about 280,000 clones, around 82% of which are singletons. The sequenced material came from peripheral blood. The receptor source for this set is a woman in her forties or fifties who had recovered from COVID-19. Each CDR3 is given without its conserved first and last residue.

V gene	J gene	CDR3 length	CDR3 protein
TRBV5-4	TRBJ1-1	11	ATMGSAGPEAF
TRBV27	TRBJ2-4	12	ASSQSGVGNIQY
TRBV10-1	TRBJ2-7	13	ASSERGSALWEQY
TRBV28	TRBJ1-1	11	ASSPSMYTEAF
TRBV19	TRBJ2-1	14	ASGGTSGTTYNEQF
TRBV3-1/TRBV3-2	TRBJ1-2	11	ASSLGPSGGYT
TRBV28	TRBJ1-5	12	ASRSGQGDQPQH
TRBV19	TRBJ1-1	13	ATRSPGESNTEAF
TRBV7-2	TRBJ2-7	13	ASSLGRTVSYEQY
TRBV7-8	TRBJ2-3	14	ASSLPGLPRGDTQY
TRBV19	TRBJ2-3	13	ASSQNRGPTDTQY
TRBV5-4	TRBJ2-7	12	ASSLSQGSDEQY
TRBV10-2	TRBJ1-2	12	ASSRQGLDYGYT
TRBV7-3	TRBJ2-7	12	ASSFGQGMGEQY
TRBV5-4	TRBJ2-7	13	ASSLWTGAGYEQY
TRBV27	TRBJ2-1	16	ASSLLPEAGASYNEQF
TRBV5-1	TRBJ1-2	14	ASSTGWGGLDYGYT
TRBV4-2	TRBJ2-7	12	ASSQSEGVAEQY
TRBV9	TRBJ1-3	14	ASSPHVGASGNTIY
TRBV7-9	TRBJ1-6	14	ASSPLPGQGNSPLH
TRBV7-8	TRBJ1-5	13	ASSLGGTGYQPQH
TRBV5-1	TRBJ1-1	13	ASSFEGTDFSEAF
TRBV5-4	TRBJ1-2	12	ASSSDRDAYGYT
TRBV7-3	TRBJ2-7	12	ASSDNAGANEQY
TRBV7-2	TRBJ2-1	14	ASSLGAGLQQGEQF
TRBV12-3/TRBV12-4	TRBJ2-6	11	ASKQVGANVLT
TRBV30	TRBJ1-2	12	AWRGPGQGYGYT
TRBV6-5	TRBJ2-5	14	ASSYSGRGTQETQY
TRBV7-7	TRBJ2-7	11	ASSFPGSYEQY
TRBV10-3	TRBJ1-3	16	AIRTGNNNADSGNTIY
TRBV5-1	TRBJ2-5	11	ASSSGGGETQY
TRBV12-3/TRBV12-4	TRBJ2-3	11	ATKRGGTDTQY
TRBV3-1/TRBV3-2	TRBJ2-7	14	ASSQGGLAVSVEQY
TRBV30	TRBJ1-1	13	AWSVWTGGTTEAF
TRBV18	TRBJ1-2	11	ASRETGIYGYT
TRBV5-6	TRBJ2-7	13	ASSLGLAGEGVRD
TRBV30	TRBJ1-1	11	AWSSHLNTEAF
TRBV27	TRBJ2-3	13	ASSDSTTRTDTQY
TRBV5-4	TRBJ2-7	12	ASSLGLAGDEQY